Shown below are 6 T cell receptor beta chains from a single sample sequenced in a study of T-cell reconstitution after alpha-beta-depleted transplantation in children (dated by TCRdb to 2016 to 2017). Libraries were prepared through PCR. Sequencing used an Illumina HiSeq 2500. TCR library preparation used molecular barcoding, with unique molecular identifiers applied to normalize quantification of the TCRbeta repertoire. TCRdb reprocessing: public reads trimmed at Q25 with fastp, clones called with MiXCR, in-frame beta chains kept. Each record represents a unique CDR3 protein, reported with the most common genes and DNA among its rows. The sample has more than 550,000 distinct CDR3 sequences on record, 8% to 11% of them singletons. Less than 4.5% of the sample is held by the ten biggest clonotypes. This sample comprised PBMCs from the stem cell graft donor, obtained from the stem cell graft. The source is a human donor who donated a stem cell graft to a child with acute myeloid leukemia.

This clonotype was seen more than once but under ten times. This chain links TRBV28 with TRBJ1-1, with D hard to call. V gave up 6 bases and J gave up 0 bases, with 8 bases separating them. Germline V CDR1 and CDR2: MDHEN, SYDVKM. This CDR3 has 13 amino acids. CDR3 loop: CASRPFMNTEAFF. CDR3 in DNA: TGTGCCAGCAGGCCTTTTATGAACACTGAAGCTTTCTTT.

The chain recombines TRBV5-1 with TRBJ1-6; D might be TRBD1 (5 bases). The CDR3 consists of 18 residues. Germline assignment: CDR1 SGHRS and CDR2 YFSETQ. Deletions cut 1 base from V and 0 bases from J, with 14 bases between. The CDR3 is CASSLMGRANSYNSPLHF. The CDR3 DNA follows: TGCGCCAGCAGCTTGATGGGGCGGGCCAACTCCTATAATTCACCCCTCCACTTT.

The genes are TRBV15 and TRBJ2-7, with D hard to call. The CDR3 length is 13 residues. Germline lookup yields CDR1 LNHNV and CDR2 YYDKDF (reference sequence). V was shortened by 4 bases and J by 4 bases, with 11 bases between the two germline ends. The chain's CDR3 is CATSKQRNYEQYF. The CDR3 coding sequence is TGTGCCACCAGCAAGCAGCGAAATTACGAGCAGTACTTC. Variable domain in full (rest from reference TRBV15 and TRBJ2-7): DAMVIQNPRYQVTQFGKPVTLSCSQTLNHNVMYWYQQKSSQAPKLLFHYYDKDFNNEADTPDNFQSRRPNTSFCFLDIRSPGLGDTAMYLCATSKQRNYEQYFGPGTRLTVT.

This clonotype showed up many times. The J gene is TRBJ2-2, the V gene TRBV5-1; 7 bases align to TRBD2. The length of the CDR3 is 16 residues. Germline V gene lookup returns CDR1 SGHRS and CDR2 YFSETQ. V dropped 4 bases and J dropped 5; count of bases not matched to a gene: 11. The CDR3 here is CASSPTSSQWTGELFF. In DNA form, the CDR3 reads TGCGCCAGCAGCCCGACTAGCTCCCAATGGACCGGGGAGCTGTTTTTT.

Many counts were recorded for this clonotype. The rearrangement joins TRBV7-8 to TRBJ2-1, with TRBD2 matching 8 bases. Germline V gives CDR1 SGHVS, CDR2 FQNEAQ. The ends lost 2 bases at V and 2 bases at J; junction bases unmatched: 5. The length of the CDR3 is 16 residues. The CDR3 region is CASSLFAGGPYNEQFF. In DNA form, the CDR3 reads TGTGCCAGCAGCTTATTCGCGGGAGGCCCCTACAATGAGCAGTTCTTC.

This chain links TRBV18 with TRBJ2-1; 7 positions agree with TRBD2. The CDR3 is made up of 15 amino acids. CDR1 is KGHSH and CDR2 is LQKENI in the germline V gene. With 3 bases clipped from V and 6 bases from J, the junction kept 8 bases outside the gene matches. CDR3 protein: CASSPGLVEVNEQFF. Written as DNA, the CDR3 is TGTGCCAGCTCACCCGGACTAGTCGAGGTCAATGAGCAGTTCTTC.